Listed below are T cell receptor beta chains from one sample, sequenced in a study of regulatory T cells in long-lasting Graves disease. TCRdb independently ran MiXCR on the multiplex PCR reads; one entry per CDR3 protein. This table has 650,000 to 850,000 distinct CDR3 sequences, 25% to 30% appearing once. The sample consisted of peripheral blood mononuclear cells (PBMCs), taken when the disease was refractory, from a patient treated with antithyroid drugs. Receptors were obtained from a female donor with Graves disease. Each CDR3 is given with its conserved first and last residue. Each record gives: CDR3 DNA, CDR3 protein, D gene, J gene, clone size, V gene. D genes are given only for firm matches. Expanded clones are given a class, and other clones once, few, many or no size at all.

CDR3nt: TGCGCCAGCAGCTTGCCGTCCGCGTTTGGGGCCAACGTCCTGACTTTC
CDR3aa: CASSLPSAFGANVLTF
d_gene: .
j_gene: TRBJ2-6
abundance: few
v_gene: TRBV5-1

CDR3nt: TGTGCCAGCAGTTTATCACTCAGGGGTAAGCCCCAGCATTTT
CDR3aa: CASSLSLRGKPQHF
d_gene: .
j_gene: TRBJ1-5
abundance: .
v_gene: TRBV12-3/TRBV12-4

CDR3nt: TGTGCCAGCAGTGGACAGGGTTCGGGGTATGGCTACACCTTC
CDR3aa: CASSGQGSGYGYTF
d_gene: TRBD1
j_gene: TRBJ1-2
abundance: many
v_gene: TRBV28

CDR3nt: TGTGCCAGCAGCCTAGCGCGGGGTGGCGCCGGGGAGCTGTTTTTT
CDR3aa: CASSLARGGAGELFF
d_gene: .
j_gene: TRBJ2-2
abundance: .
v_gene: TRBV11-2

CDR3nt: TGTGCCTGCGACACGGGCCCACAGAACACTGAAGCTTTCTTT
CDR3aa: CACDTGPQNTEAFF
d_gene: .
j_gene: TRBJ1-1
abundance: .
v_gene: TRBV30

CDR3nt: TGTGCCAGCAGCGTGTACAGTGGGGTGAACACTGAAGCTTTCTTT
CDR3aa: CASSVYSGVNTEAFF
d_gene: .
j_gene: TRBJ1-1
abundance: few
v_gene: TRBV9

CDR3nt: TGTGCCAGCAGTGGGCCTAGCAATCAGCCCCAGCATTTT
CDR3aa: CASSGPSNQPQHF
d_gene: .
j_gene: TRBJ1-5
abundance: many
v_gene: TRBV6-2/TRBV6-3

CDR3nt: TGTGCCATCAGTAGGACAGGGGAAGGTGAGCAGTTCTTC
CDR3aa: CAISRTGEGEQFF
d_gene: TRBD1
j_gene: TRBJ2-1
abundance: .
v_gene: TRBV10-3

CDR3nt: TGCGCCAGCAGCCAAGGGGATCCCCGCAACGTCCTGACTTTC
CDR3aa: CASSQGDPRNVLTF
d_gene: .
j_gene: TRBJ2-6
abundance: .
v_gene: TRBV7-3

CDR3nt: TGTGCCAGCACCTACACAGGGCCATCTGGGGGTTCACCCCTCCACTTT
CDR3aa: CASTYTGPSGGSPLHF
d_gene: .
j_gene: TRBJ1-6
abundance: .
v_gene: TRBV6-1

CDR3nt: TGTGCCAGCAGACCGGACAGGGGGGACTATGGCTACACCTTC
CDR3aa: CASRPDRGDYGYTF
d_gene: TRBD1
j_gene: TRBJ1-2
abundance: .
v_gene: TRBV5-6

CDR3nt: TGCAGCGACGACAGCTATGGCTACACCTTC
CDR3aa: CSDDSYGYTF
d_gene: .
j_gene: TRBJ1-2
abundance: few
v_gene: TRBV29-1

CDR3nt: TGTGCCAGCAGCCTTCTAGGGGGGAACACCGGGGAGCTGTTTTTT
CDR3aa: CASSLLGGNTGELFF
d_gene: .
j_gene: TRBJ2-2
abundance: .
v_gene: TRBV6-1

CDR3nt: TGTGCCAGCAGCGCCGGGGGCGCCCCCTCCTACGAGCAGTACTTC
CDR3aa: CASSAGGAPSYEQYF
d_gene: .
j_gene: TRBJ2-7
abundance: .
v_gene: TRBV13

CDR3nt: TGCGCCAGCAGCTGGGGACAGGGTCTAGGAAGAGGCTACACCTTC
CDR3aa: CASSWGQGLGRGYTF
d_gene: TRBD1
j_gene: TRBJ1-2
abundance: few
v_gene: TRBV5-1

CDR3nt: TGTGCCAGCAGTGCACAGGGGTGGGAGGCCCAGTACTTC
CDR3aa: CASSAQGWEAQYF
d_gene: .
j_gene: TRBJ2-5
abundance: .
v_gene: TRBV6-2/TRBV6-3

CDR3nt: TGCAGCGTTGAAAAGGGGGCGAGCTATGGCTACACCTTC
CDR3aa: CSVEKGASYGYTF
d_gene: TRBD1
j_gene: TRBJ1-2
abundance: .
v_gene: TRBV29-1

CDR3nt: TGTGCCTGGAGGACGGGACGCGTGAACACTGAAGCTTTCTTT
CDR3aa: CAWRTGRVNTEAFF
d_gene: .
j_gene: TRBJ1-1
abundance: few
v_gene: TRBV30

CDR3nt: TGTGCCAGCACCCCGGGACGGCGCTATGGCTACACCTTC
CDR3aa: CASTPGRRYGYTF
d_gene: .
j_gene: TRBJ1-2
abundance: many
v_gene: TRBV28

CDR3nt: TGTGCCAGTGGTGTCTTGAACACTGAAGCTTTCTTT
CDR3aa: CASGVLNTEAFF
d_gene: .
j_gene: TRBJ1-1
abundance: many
v_gene: TRBV28

CDR3nt: TGTGCCAGCAGTCGGGACAGGGGTGAAAAACTGTTTTTT
CDR3aa: CASSRDRGEKLFF
d_gene: TRBD1
j_gene: TRBJ1-4
abundance: .
v_gene: TRBV6-1

CDR3nt: TGTGCCAGCAGTGTATTCTCGAACACTGGAGCTTTCTTT
CDR3aa: CASSVFSNTGAFF
d_gene: .
j_gene: TRBJ1-1
abundance: .
v_gene: TRBV2

CDR3nt: TGCAGTGGCGGGAGACTTTCCACCGGGGAGACCCAGTACTTC
CDR3aa: CSGGRLSTGETQYF
d_gene: TRBD2
j_gene: TRBJ2-5
abundance: .
v_gene: TRBV29-1

CDR3nt: TGTGCCAGCAGCCGCGGACTAGCGGGAGTTCTAGAGACCCAGTACTTC
CDR3aa: CASSRGLAGVLETQYF
d_gene: TRBD2
j_gene: TRBJ2-5
abundance: few
v_gene: TRBV7-9

CDR3nt: TGTGCCAGCAGTTTTGCGGGACAGCCATCCTACGAGCAGTACTTC
CDR3aa: CASSFAGQPSYEQYF
d_gene: .
j_gene: TRBJ2-7
abundance: .
v_gene: TRBV27

CDR3nt: TGTGCCAGCCGGGGCGGGCCCCTGGGTGAAGCTTTCTTT
CDR3aa: CASRGGPLGEAFF
d_gene: .
j_gene: TRBJ1-1
abundance: .
v_gene: TRBV12-3/TRBV12-4

CDR3nt: TGTGCCAGCAGCAGGACTAGCGGGGAATCCTACGAGCAGTACTTC
CDR3aa: CASSRTSGESYEQYF
d_gene: TRBD2
j_gene: TRBJ2-7
abundance: .
v_gene: TRBV7-2

CDR3nt: TGCAGCGTTAGACCGGGGGCCAGAGATGGAGCTTTCTTT
CDR3aa: CSVRPGARDGAFF
d_gene: .
j_gene: TRBJ1-1
abundance: .
v_gene: TRBV29-1

CDR3nt: TGTGCCAGCTCACCACAGGGTTTGACCCAGCCCCAGCATTTT
CDR3aa: CASSPQGLTQPQHF
d_gene: .
j_gene: TRBJ1-5
abundance: .
v_gene: TRBV18

CDR3nt: TGTGCCAGCAGCTTTGGGGGATTGGGCACTGAAGCTTTCTTT
CDR3aa: CASSFGGLGTEAFF
d_gene: .
j_gene: TRBJ1-1
abundance: many
v_gene: TRBV7-6

CDR3nt: TGTGCCAGCAGTTACTCGGACAGCGGGTCGATTAATTCACCCCTCCACTTT
CDR3aa: CASSYSDSGSINSPLHF
d_gene: .
j_gene: TRBJ1-6
abundance: .
v_gene: TRBV6-5